This T cell receptor beta chain was captured in a study of robustness of blood B and T cell sequencing (dated by TCRdb to the late 2010s). For the wider study: The goal of the study was to figure out the amount of peripheral blood required to reliably characterize the TCRbeta and IgG repertoires of an individual. In each of the ten independently drawn blood samples, both the TCRbeta and the IgG repertoires were quantified. For technical replicates, two replicate TCRbeta cDNA libraries were prepared from one shared RNA pool that came from a single 10 ml draw. Summary of the overall study and its limitations: The 1,000 most abundant TCRbeta clonotypes from the pooled draws were found in every single 10 ml sample. Coverage of the top 10,000 TCRbeta clonotypes approached saturation when 3 or 4 tubes (roughly 29-45 ml blood) were combined. EDTA tubes required immediate fractionation, limiting use in multi-site collections. Pooling tubes did not make the overlap of rare TCRbeta clonotypes any better, which implies that much larger blood volumes would be needed to capture those rare clonotypes. Evidence of cross-contamination, likely resulting from batch processing, was observed in one pair of TCRbeta libraries, and the UMI-sequence pairs shared between the two libraries were removed. The TCRbeta rarefaction curves did not fully level off, which suggests either under-sequencing or many low-abundance clonotypes. Between the technical replicate libraries, approximately 95% of the top 10,000 TCRbeta clonotypes in one library were also present in the other library.

A note on this clonotype: Its antigen remains undetermined. Base quality data are lacking; no much larger clone is found one base away.

mRNA, which captures expressed receptors, was used instead of genomic DNA for quantification of TCRbeta repertoires. Buffy coat leukocytes were collected into Trizol, and RNA was extracted with the Direct-zol RNA MiniPrep Plus kit without cell sorting. To separate plasma, buffy coat and red blood cells, the EDTA blood tubes were centrifuged right away at 4 degrees C. The cysteine opens and the phenylalanine closes a CDR3 of 18 amino acids. Just the 54-base CDR3 DNA is kept, in frame starting at base 1. Between the V and J ends, shortened by 5 bases and 0 bases respectively, the junction contains 17 bases. CDR1 and CDR2 are read off the germline V gene as ENHRY and SYGVKD. The library was generated by PCR. For sequencing, an Illumina MiSeq was employed. cDNA was made using SMARTScribe reverse transcriptase and a 5' template-switch oligo that added a universal priming site. A 12-nucleotide random unique molecular identifier (UMI) was carried by the template-switch oligo, and each cDNA molecule was tagged with this UMI. During reverse transcription, TCRbeta transcripts were targeted using chain-specific reverse primers. Residual template-switch adapters were removed by uracil DNA glycosylase treatment, and cDNA was purified using a Qiagen MinElute kit. For the first PCR, KAPA HiFi HotStart ReadyMix was used for 20 to 25 cycles, with amplification split across four 50 ul reactions containing step-out primers. Before further amplification, first-round PCR products were gel-purified. Illumina Nextera adapters were attached in a second approximately 8-cycle PCR, after which libraries were purified and pooled. A 50-nucleotide 5' read captured the UMI barcode for each TCRbeta molecule. The original methods were these. Using the MIGEC toolkit, reads were grouped by UMI into consensus reads. PEAR was used to merge forward and reverse consensus reads, producing the final reads. A custom decontamination script removed identical UMI-sequence pairs shared across libraries, treating them as cross-sample contamination. V(D)J assignment and CDR3 extraction were performed with MIGMAP, a wrapper around IgBLAST. TCR clonotypes were defined by identical V gene, J gene and CDR3 amino acid sequence; CDR1 and CDR2 were not sequenced. TCRdb applied fastp at Q25 and MiXCR to the public reads, then kept only in-frame beta chains. Rows matching on CDR3 protein sequence are summarized as one entry with the most common DNA and genes. The V and J calls come from TCRdb's annotation, not from the publication. This sample lists under 2,000 distinct CDR3 sequences; roughly 56% were detected once. The top ten hold roughly two fifths of the sample.

The sequencing input was peripheral blood. The TCR was taken from a human donor in good health. The chain joins TRBV10-3 to TRBJ2-6; TRBD1 could be the D gene, as 6 bases match. The DNA is TGTGCCATCAGTCATGACAGGCTAGAGATCTCTGGGGCCAACGTCCTGACTTTC. It is translated as CAISHDRLEISGANVLTF.